This T cell receptor beta chain appears in the sequencing data of a study of T cells in Graves' hyperthyroidism and ophthalmopathy. Using more than 8 ml of fresh peripheral blood, PBMCs were prepared. The source material, RNA transcripts, was used to amplify TCR beta CDR3 regions. A set of HTBI primers served as the primers for a first-round RT-PCR of the TCR CDR3. Via MiXCR, TCRdb re-called the multiplex PCR reads, giving one row per CDR3 protein. The sample has about 290,000 distinct CDR3 sequences; approximately 15% are singletons. Trimming took 7 bases from V and 4 from J; bases not matched to a gene: 13. Per the germline V gene, CDR1 is SQVTM and CDR2 is ANQGSEA. CDR3 length: 15 residues.

Sequenced: blood. This clonotype was obtained from a woman in her thirties or forties with Graves' hyperthyroidism. J is TRBJ2-7 and V is TRBV29-1; 10 bases line up with TRBD2. CDR3 DNA: TGCAGCGCTCAAGCGGGAGGGCGGAAACGTTACGAGCAGTACTTC. Its protein product is CSAQAGGRKRYEQYF.